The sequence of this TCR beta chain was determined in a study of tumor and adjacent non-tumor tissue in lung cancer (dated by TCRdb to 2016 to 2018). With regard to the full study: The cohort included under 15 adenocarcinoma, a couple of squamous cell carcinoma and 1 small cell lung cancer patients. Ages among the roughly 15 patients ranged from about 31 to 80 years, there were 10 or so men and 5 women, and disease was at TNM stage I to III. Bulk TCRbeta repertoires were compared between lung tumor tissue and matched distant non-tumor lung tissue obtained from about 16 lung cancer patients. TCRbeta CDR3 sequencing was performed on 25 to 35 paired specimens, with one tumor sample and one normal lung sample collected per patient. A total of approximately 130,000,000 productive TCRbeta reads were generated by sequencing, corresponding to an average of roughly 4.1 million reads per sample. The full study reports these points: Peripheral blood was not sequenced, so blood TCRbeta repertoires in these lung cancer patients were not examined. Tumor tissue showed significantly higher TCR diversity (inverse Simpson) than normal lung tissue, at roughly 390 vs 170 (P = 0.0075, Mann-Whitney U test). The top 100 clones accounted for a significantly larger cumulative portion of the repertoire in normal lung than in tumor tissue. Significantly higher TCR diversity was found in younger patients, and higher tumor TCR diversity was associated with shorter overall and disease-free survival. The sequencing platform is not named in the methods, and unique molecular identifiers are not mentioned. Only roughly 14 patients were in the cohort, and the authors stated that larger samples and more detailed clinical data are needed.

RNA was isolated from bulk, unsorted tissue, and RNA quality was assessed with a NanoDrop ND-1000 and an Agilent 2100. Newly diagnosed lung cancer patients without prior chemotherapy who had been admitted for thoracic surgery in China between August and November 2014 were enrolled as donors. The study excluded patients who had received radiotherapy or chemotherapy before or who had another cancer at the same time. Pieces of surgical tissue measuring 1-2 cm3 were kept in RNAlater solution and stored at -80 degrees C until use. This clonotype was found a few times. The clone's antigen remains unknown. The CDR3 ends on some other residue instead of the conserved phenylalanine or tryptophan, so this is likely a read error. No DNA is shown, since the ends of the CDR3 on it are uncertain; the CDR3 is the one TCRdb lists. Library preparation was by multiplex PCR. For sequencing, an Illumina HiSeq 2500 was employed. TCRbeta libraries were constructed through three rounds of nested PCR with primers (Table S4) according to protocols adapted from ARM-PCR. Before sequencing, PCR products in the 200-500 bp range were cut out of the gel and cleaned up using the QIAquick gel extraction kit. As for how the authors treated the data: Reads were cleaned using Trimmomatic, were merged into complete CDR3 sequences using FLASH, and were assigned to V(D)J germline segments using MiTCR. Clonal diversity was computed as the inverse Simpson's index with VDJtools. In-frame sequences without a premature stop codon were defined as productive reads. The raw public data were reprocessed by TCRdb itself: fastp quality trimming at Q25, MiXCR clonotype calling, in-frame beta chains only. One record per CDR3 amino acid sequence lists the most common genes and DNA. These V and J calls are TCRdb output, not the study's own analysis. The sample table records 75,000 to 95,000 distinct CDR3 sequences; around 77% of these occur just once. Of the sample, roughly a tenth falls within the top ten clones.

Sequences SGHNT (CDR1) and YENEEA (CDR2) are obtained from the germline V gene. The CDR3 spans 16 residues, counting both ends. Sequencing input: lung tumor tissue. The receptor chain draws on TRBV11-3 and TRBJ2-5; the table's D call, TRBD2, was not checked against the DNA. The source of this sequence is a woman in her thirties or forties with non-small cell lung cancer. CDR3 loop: CASSRRANRNQETQYL.